The 32 T cell receptor beta chains listed next were all sequenced from one sample in a study of T cell changes during pregnancy in multiple sclerosis (dated by TCRdb to about 2019). The library was built by means of the immunoSEQ multiplex PCR assay. TCRdb carries this immuneACCESS record with in-frame sequences only. Its versions omit some clonotypes, under half of them owing to an unresolved V gene in the studies checked, with the rest unexplained. The sample profile shows 60,000 to 85,000 clones; just over 90% of them were found once. The ten top clones hold over 1.3% of the sample. The sequencing here drew on peripheral blood, taken in the second trimester of pregnancy. The receptor source for this set is a female donor with multiple sclerosis, enrolled in a pregnancy study.

The rearrangement joins TRBV30 to TRBJ1-2; D might be TRBD1 (6 bases). Germline lookup yields CDR1 GTSNPN and CDR2 SVGIG (reference sequence). The CDR3 consists of 14 residues. V dropped 4 bases and J dropped 8 bases, with 20 bases sitting between them. DNA of the CDR3: TGTGCCTGGAACAGTTTAATCAGGGGTCGAGGCTACACCTTC. Translation gives CAWNSLIRGRGYTF. Supplemented by reference TRBV30 and TRBJ1-2, the full variable domain reads SQTIHQWPATLVQPVGSPLSLECTVEGTSNPNLYWYRQAAGRGLQLLFYSVGIGQISSEVPQNLSASRPQDRQFILSSKKLLLSDSGFYLCAWNSLIRGRGYTFGSGTRLTVV.

The chain couples TRBV30 to TRBJ1-1, with D possibly TRBD1 on 6 matching bases. There are 15 residues in the CDR3. Trimming took 2 bases from V and 0 from J, leaving 13 bases between them. CDR1 and CDR2 (germline): GTSNPN, SVGIG (reference sequence). CDR3 loop: CAWSFTGTLNTEAFF. The DNA for the CDR3 is TGTGCCTGGAGTTTTACCGGGACACTGAACACTGAAGCTTTCTTT.

The V call is TRBV4-2, the J call TRBJ1-1; 7 bases fit TRBD1. In germline, CDR1 is LGHNA, CDR2 YNFKEQ. The CDR3 is made up of 19 amino acids. Unmatched junction bases numbered 16, after V lost 2 bases and J lost 1 base. The DNA of the CDR3 is TGTGCCAGCAGCCAATTGACGACAGGGCTCCCGGGGGCGAACACTGAAGCTTTCTTT. Amino acids: CASSQLTTGLPGANTEAFF.

This clone was seen just once. This chain connects TRBV5-1 to TRBJ1-1; D is possibly TRBD1 (5 bases). The CDR3 consists of 13 residues. V lost 4 bases and J lost 11, with 18 bases in between. Germline V gene sequence: CDR1 SGHRS, CDR2 YFSETQ. CDR3 amino acids: CASSQGASPVAFF. The CDR3 nucleotides read TGCGCCAGCAGCCAAGGGGCCTCCCCGGTCGCTTTCTTT.

The chain joins TRBV23-1 to TRBJ1-2, with no clear D. TRBV23-1 is filed as an ORF, its function uncertain. This CDR3 region has 16 residues. Trimming stripped 3 bases from V and 0 bases from J, with 14 bases between. The CDR3: CASSQGPDGTNYGYTF. CDR3 coding DNA: TGCGCCAGCAGTCAGGGCCCTGACGGGACTAACTATGGCTACACCTTC.

This clone was seen just once. This chain uses TRBV2 with TRBJ1-3; D is perhaps TRBD1 (5 bases). Trimming removed 3 bases at V and 2 bases at J, with 8 bases between. Germline V gene lookup returns CDR1 SNHLY and CDR2 FYNNEI. This CDR3 is built from 14 residues. CDR3 residues: CASSDRVPGNTIYF. The CDR3 DNA reads TGTGCCAGCAGTGACAGGGTACCTGGAAACACCATATATTTT.

This rearrangement joins TRBV5-6 to TRBJ1-2; D unresolved. V gave up 0 bases and J gave up 0 bases, with 6 bases separating them. The germline V gene has CDR1 SGHDT and CDR2 YYEEEE. The CDR3 totals 14 residues. In DNA, the CDR3 is TGTGCCAGCAGCTTGGGTCGGTCTAACTATGGCTACACCTTC. This codes for CASSLGRSNYGYTF.

The gene calls are TRBV18 and TRBJ2-1, with 11 nucleotides matching TRBD2. The germline CDR1 and CDR2 sequences are KGHSH and LQKENI. The CDR3 covers 17 residues. V trimming: 6 bases; J trimming: 3 bases; junction bases outside the gene matches: 10. CDR3 in amino acids: CASSHPGTSGSYNEQFF. The CDR3 DNA is TGTGCCAGCTCTCACCCCGGCACTAGCGGGAGCTACAATGAGCAGTTCTTC.

The chain employs TRBV5-8 and TRBJ1-4; no definite D call. The CDR3 contains 14 residues. V lost 4 bases to trimming and J lost 6 bases, with 13 bases between them. CDR1 and CDR2 (germline): SGHTS, YDEGEE. DNA for the CDR3: TGTGCCAGCAGCCAAGGGAGGAATGATGAAAAACTGTTTTTT. Residues: CASSQGRNDEKLFF.

The chain links TRBV19 to TRBJ2-1; TRBD2 might be the D (6 bases). The length of the CDR3 is 15 residues. The germline CDR1 and CDR2 sequences are LNHDA and SQIVND (reference sequence). With 6 bases removed from V and 2 bases from J, the gap between germline ends came to 14 bases. CDR3 region: CASSLAGGTYNEQFF. The CDR3 region has the DNA TGTGCCAGTAGCCTCGCCGGGGGAACCTACAATGAGCAGTTCTTC.

This clone occurred once. The chain uses TRBV27 and TRBJ2-7, with 11 bases fitting TRBD1. This CDR3 comprises 13 residues. Trimming removed 7 bases from V and 4 bases from J; junction bases left unmatched: 3. Germline assignment: CDR1 MNHEY and CDR2 SMNVEV (reference sequence). The chain's CDR3 is CASKGQGAYEQYF. DNA for the CDR3: TGTGCCAGCAAAGGACAGGGGGCTTACGAGCAGTACTTC.

This sequence joins TRBV7-9 and TRBJ2-4; 10 positions match TRBD2. The germline V gene encodes CDR1 SEHNR and CDR2 FQNEAQ (reference sequence). CDR3 length: 18 residues. V was pared by 0 bases and J by 3 bases, with 8 bases of the junction left unmatched. CDR3 residues: CASSLAWLAGENKNIQYF. The CDR3 nucleotides read TGTGCCAGCAGCTTAGCCTGGCTAGCGGGAGAGAACAAAAACATTCAGTACTTC.

This chain uses TRBV19 with TRBJ1-1; 8 bases fit TRBD1. The germline gives CDR1 LNHDA, CDR2 SQIVND (reference sequence). V was pared by 6 bases and J by 3 bases, with 6 bases of the junction left unmatched. The CDR3 has 14 residues. The DNA of the CDR3 is TGTGCCAGTAGAGGACAGGGAGGGCACACTGAAGCTTTCTTT. Protein: CASRGQGGHTEAFF.

The gene calls are TRBV10-3 and TRBJ2-7, with a possible D match to TRBD1 (6 bases). V was trimmed by 2 bases and J by 2 bases, leaving 13 bases between them. Germline CDR1 and CDR2: ENHRY and SYGVKD. The length of the CDR3 is 15 residues. CDR3 sequence reads: CAISEETGKTYEQYF. The CDR3 nucleotides read TGTGCCATCAGTGAGGAAACAGGGAAGACCTACGAGCAGTACTTC.

The CDR3, as DNA: TGCAGCGTTGTCTGGCAGGGGATCCCTCAACTGTTTTTT. Encoded protein: CSVVWQGIPQLFF. The rearrangement joins TRBV29-1 to TRBJ1-4; possibly TRBD1 for D (6 bases). V lost 4 bases to trimming and J lost 12 bases, with 18 bases between them. Germline lookup yields CDR1 SQVTM and CDR2 ANQGSEA. The CDR3 consists of 13 residues. The variable domain in full, with the rest retrieved from reference TRBV29-1 and TRBJ1-4, is SAVISQKPSRDICQRGTSLTIQCQVDSQVTMMFWYRQQPGQSLTLIATANQGSEATYESGFVIDKFPISRPNLTFSTLTVSNMSPEDSSIYLCSVVWQGIPQLFFGSGTQLSVL.

V gene TRBV19 combines with J gene TRBJ1-2; 7 bases match TRBD1. This CDR3 is built from 13 residues. CDR1 LNHDA and CDR2 SQIVND come from the germline V gene (reference sequence). Germline trimming cut 2 bases from V and 3 bases from J; bases unmatched to any gene: 0. For the CDR3, the DNA is TGTGCCAGTAGTATACAGGGGGACTATGGCTACACCTTC. It is translated as CASSIQGDYGYTF. Drawing the rest from reference TRBV19 and TRBJ1-2, the complete variable domain is DGGITQSPKYLFRKEGQNVTLSCEQNLNHDAMYWYRQDPGQGLRLIYYSQIVNDFQKGDIAEGYSVSREKKESFPLTVTSAQKNPTAFYLCASSIQGDYGYTFGSGTRLTVV.

This chain connects TRBV9 to TRBJ1-2, with D perhaps TRBD1 (5 bases). This CDR3 contains 14 residues. Per the germline V gene, CDR1 is SGDLS and CDR2 is YYNGEE. The V end lost 7 bases, the J end lost 3 bases, and 16 bases lay between the germline ends. CDR3 bases: TGTGCCAGCGCCGGATCGGGACTCTACTATGGCTACACCTTC. Protein: CASAGSGLYYGYTF.

This rearrangement joins TRBV10-3 to TRBJ1-5; D remains ambiguous. CDR3 length equals 16 residues. Germline CDR1 and CDR2: ENHRY and SYGVKD. V was cut by 2 bases and J by 2 bases, with 13 bases left in between. The CDR3 protein is CAISEQHWAGNQPQHF. The CDR3 nucleotides read TGTGCCATCAGTGAGCAACATTGGGCTGGCAATCAGCCCCAGCATTTT.

The J gene is TRBJ1-2, the V gene TRBV2; D gene ambiguous. There are 15 residues in the CDR3. CDR1 and CDR2 from the germline V gene are SNHLY and FYNNEI. With 3 bases removed from V and 6 bases from J, the gap between germline ends came to 17 bases. The CDR3 spells CASSEDVSSRHGYTF. In DNA form, the CDR3 reads TGTGCCAGCAGTGAGGATGTATCTAGTCGGCATGGCTACACCTTC.

The chain recombines TRBV27 with TRBJ2-7; 10 bases line up with TRBD1. V gave up 1 base and J gave up 2 bases; unmatched junction bases: 2. CDR1 and CDR2 from the germline V gene are MNHEY and SMNVEV (reference sequence). CDR3 length: 15 residues. This CDR3 is CASSLFGQGAYEQYF. The CDR3, as DNA: TGTGCCAGCAGTTTATTTGGACAGGGGGCCTACGAGCAGTACTTC.

CDR3 residues: CASTPATGRETQYF. In DNA, the CDR3 is TGTGCCAGTACCCCCGCGACAGGGAGAGAGACCCAGTACTTC. V is TRBV19 and J is TRBJ2-5; 7 bases agree with TRBD1. CDR3 length equals 14 residues. CDR1 and CDR2 from the germline V gene are LNHDA and SQIVND (reference sequence). Trimming took 7 bases from V and 4 from J; bases not matched to a gene: 9.

This sequence joins TRBV7-8 and TRBJ2-3; 11 bases map to TRBD2. Germline values: CDR1 SGHVS, CDR2 FQNEAQ. Trimming took 4 bases from V and 2 from J; bases not matched to a gene: 5. The CDR3 covers 16 residues. In DNA, the CDR3 is TGTGCCAGCAGCTCCCGACTAGCGGGGCCCACAGATACGCAGTATTTT. It specifies CASSSRLAGPTDTQYF.

The chain recombines TRBV7-9 with TRBJ2-1, with D perhaps matching TRBD2 (5 bases). The V and J ends lost 8 bases and 8 bases respectively, with 10 bases between them. Germline V gene data show CDR1 as SEHNR and CDR2 as FQNEAQ (reference sequence). The CDR3 totals 11 residues. In DNA, the CDR3 is TGTGCCAGCTCCATGGGAGATGAGCAGTTCTTC. Amino acid sequence: CASSMGDEQFF. Looking up the rest from reference TRBV7-9 and TRBJ2-1 gives the full variable domain: DTGVSQNPRHKITKRGQNVTFRCDPISEHNRLYWYRQTLGQGPEFLTYFQNEAQLEKSRLLSDRFSAERPKGSFSTLEIQRTEQGDSAMYLCASSMGDEQFFGPGTRLTVL.

The chain joins TRBV4-2 to TRBJ1-1; 9 nucleotides line up with TRBD1. The CDR3 loop spans 17 amino acids. The trim removed 0 bases at V and 0 bases at J, leaving 5 bases unmatched. Germline CDR1 LGHNA, CDR2 YNFKEQ. CDR3 DNA: TGTGCCAGCAGCCAAGATACACAGGGGGCAATGAACACTGAAGCTTTCTTT. The encoded protein is CASSQDTQGAMNTEAFF.

The V and J genes are TRBV6-4 and TRBJ2-1; TRBD2 aligns across 9 bases. CDR3 size: 16 residues. V gave up 3 bases and J gave up 5 bases; unmatched junction bases: 8. CDR1 is MRHNA, CDR2 SNTAGT, per germline. The CDR3 sequence is CASSEWLAGRNNEQFF. The CDR3 region has the DNA TGTGCCAGCAGTGAATGGCTAGCGGGACGGAACAATGAGCAGTTCTTC.

The chain has TRBV7-9 and TRBJ2-6, with 7 bases that match TRBD1. The CDR3 totals 16 residues. CDR1 and CDR2 (germline): SEHNR, FQNEAQ (reference sequence). J gave up 1 base and V 4 bases, and 4 bases lay outside the gene matches. CDR3 sequence reads: CASSSHRGSGANVLTF. The CDR3, as DNA: TGTGCCAGCAGCTCCCACAGGGGATCTGGGGCCAACGTCCTGACTTTC.

The chain carries TRBV19 and TRBJ2-1; TRBD2 matches 8 bases. The CDR3 length is 15 residues. J lost 7 bases, V lost 5 bases, and 10 bases had no gene match. Germline CDR1 reads LNHDA; CDR2 reads SQIVND (reference sequence). The CDR3 loop is CASSLRVAGFNEQFF. The DNA for the CDR3 is TGTGCCAGTAGTCTCCGGGTAGCGGGGTTTAATGAGCAGTTCTTC.

The rearrangement joins TRBV13 to TRBJ1-1; no reliable D call. The germline gives CDR1 PRHDT, CDR2 FYEKMQ (reference sequence). The V gene lost 5 bases and the J gene lost 4 bases, with 8 bases spanning the gap. The CDR3 is made up of 12 amino acids. The CDR3 spells CASSLGSTEAFF. CDR3 DNA sequence: TGTGCCAGCAGCCTCGGGTCCACTGAAGCTTTCTTT.

The chain recombines TRBV7-2 with TRBJ1-4; the match to TRBD1 covers 8 bases. This CDR3 comprises 14 residues. J lost 3 bases, V lost 3 bases, and 0 bases had no gene match. Looked up from germline, CDR1 is SGHTA and CDR2 is FQGNSA. The CDR3 region has the DNA TGTGCCAGCAGCTTGACAGGGGCTAATGAAAAACTGTTTTTT. Translated, it gives CASSLTGANEKLFF.

The V and J genes are TRBV6-1 and TRBJ2-1, with TRBD2 identical over 15 bases. The ends lost 4 bases at V and 7 bases at J; junction bases unmatched: 2. Germline V lookup: CDR1 MNHNS, CDR2 SASEGT. The CDR3 spans 15 residues. The CDR3 reads CASSAGTSGGNEQFF. CDR3 bases: TGTGCCAGCAGTGCGGGGACTAGCGGGGGGAATGAGCAGTTCTTC.

The chain joins TRBV19 to TRBJ2-3; a weak D match, TRBD2 (6 bases). The CDR3 has 15 residues. Germline CDR1 reads LNHDA; CDR2 reads SQIVND (reference sequence). The V end was cut by 3 bases, the J end by 2 bases, with 12 bases between. This CDR3 is CASSIAAGSTDTQYF. CDR3 nucleotides: TGTGCCAGTAGTATCGCAGCGGGCTCCACAGATACGCAGTATTTT.

The V call is TRBV4-1, the J call TRBJ1-1, with a possible D match to TRBD1 (6 bases). The germline V gene has CDR1 MGHRA and CDR2 YSYEKL. The ends were cut back, 0 bases at V and 7 bases at J, with 9 bases in the middle. The CDR3 has 13 amino acids. CDR3 DNA: TGCGCCAGCAGCCAAGATAACAGGGTTGAAGCTTTCTTT. Its translation is CASSQDNRVEAFF.